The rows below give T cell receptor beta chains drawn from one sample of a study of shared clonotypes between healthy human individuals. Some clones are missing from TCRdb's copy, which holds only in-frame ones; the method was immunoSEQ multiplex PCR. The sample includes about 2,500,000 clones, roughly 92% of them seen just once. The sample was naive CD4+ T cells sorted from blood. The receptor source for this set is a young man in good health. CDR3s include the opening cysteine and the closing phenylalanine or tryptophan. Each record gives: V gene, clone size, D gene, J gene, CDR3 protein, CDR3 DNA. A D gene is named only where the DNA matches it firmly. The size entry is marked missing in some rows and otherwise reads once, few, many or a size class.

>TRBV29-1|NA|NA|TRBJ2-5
CSVEDGWYQETQYF
TGCAGCGTTGAGGACGGGTGGTACCAAGAGACCCAGTACTTC
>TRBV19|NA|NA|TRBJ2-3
CASSLMDTQYF
TGTGCCAGTAGTCTCATGGATACGCAGTATTTT
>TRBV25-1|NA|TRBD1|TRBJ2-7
CASSAGTGDYEQYF
TGTGCCAGCAGTGCCGGGACAGGGGACTACGAGCAGTACTTC
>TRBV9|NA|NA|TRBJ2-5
CASSVAGLGETQYF
TGTGCCAGCAGCGTGGCCGGACTCGGGGAGACCCAGTACTTC
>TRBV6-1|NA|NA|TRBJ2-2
CASSATSNTGELFF
TGTGCCAGCAGTGCGACTTCGAACACCGGGGAGCTGTTTTTT
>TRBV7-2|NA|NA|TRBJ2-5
CASSINRQETQYF
TGTGCCAGCAGCATTAACCGCCAAGAGACCCAGTACTTC
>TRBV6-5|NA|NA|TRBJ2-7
CASSLEVGYEQYF
TGTGCCAGCAGCCTGGAGGTCGGCTACGAGCAGTACTTC
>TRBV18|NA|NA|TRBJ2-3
CASSPKMDHTQYF
TGTGCCAGCTCACCGAAGATGGACCATACGCAGTATTTT
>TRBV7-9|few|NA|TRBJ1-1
CASSLGQPNTEAFF
TGTGCCAGCAGCTTAGGACAGCCGAACACTGAAGCTTTCTTT
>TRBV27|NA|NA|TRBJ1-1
CASKWEGGVNTEAFF
TGTGCCAGCAAATGGGAGGGAGGGGTGAACACTGAAGCTTTCTTT
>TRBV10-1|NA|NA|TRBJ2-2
CASSDFDGLQNTGELFF
TGCGCCAGCAGTGATTTTGATGGTCTCCAGAACACCGGGGAGCTGTTTTTT
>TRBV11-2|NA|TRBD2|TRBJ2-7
CASSLDLGGYEQYF
TGTGCCAGCAGCTTAGATCTGGGGGGGTACGAGCAGTACTTC
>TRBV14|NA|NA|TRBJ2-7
CASSQAGSGEQYF
TGTGCCAGCAGCCAAGCGGGGTCCGGCGAGCAGTACTTC
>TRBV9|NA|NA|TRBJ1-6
CASSGQGNNSPLHF
TGTGCCAGCAGCGGCCAGGGAAATAATTCACCCCTCCACTTT
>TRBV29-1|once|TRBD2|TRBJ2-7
CSATPSGSYEQYF
TGCAGCGCTACCCCTAGCGGCTCCTACGAGCAGTACTTC
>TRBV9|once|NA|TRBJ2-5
CASSVDGLGETQYF
TGTGCCAGCAGCGTAGATGGGCTGGGGGAGACCCAGTACTTC
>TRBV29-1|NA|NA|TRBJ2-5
CSVEDLGSQYF
TGCAGCGTTGAAGACCTGGGGTCCCAGTACTTC
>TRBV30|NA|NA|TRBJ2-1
CAWSVQAWGEQFF
TGTGCCTGGAGTGTCCAGGCCTGGGGAGAGCAGTTCTTC
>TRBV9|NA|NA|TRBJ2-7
CASSSGWGAGEQYF
TGTGCCAGCAGCTCAGGCTGGGGCGCGGGCGAGCAGTACTTC
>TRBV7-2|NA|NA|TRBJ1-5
CASSPQFGPQHF
TGTGCCAGCAGCCCCCAGTTCGGGCCCCAGCATTTT
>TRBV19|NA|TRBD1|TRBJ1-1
CASLRTSDRVQAEAFF
TGTGCCAGTCTCCGAACATCGGACAGGGTGCAGGCGGAAGCTTTCTTT
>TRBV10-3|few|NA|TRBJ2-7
CAISEPGQSYEQYF
TGTGCCATCAGTGAACCTGGACAATCCTACGAGCAGTACTTC
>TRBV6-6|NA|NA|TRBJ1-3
CASSSPRAGNTIYF
TGTGCCAGCAGTTCCCCCAGGGCGGGAAACACCATATATTTT
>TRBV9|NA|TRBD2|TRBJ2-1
CASSVEGLAPYNEQFF
TGTGCCAGCAGCGTAGAAGGACTAGCGCCATACAATGAGCAGTTCTTC
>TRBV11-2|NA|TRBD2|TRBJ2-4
CASSLGGLAVAKNIQYF
TGTGCCAGCAGCTTAGGGGGACTAGCGGTAGCCAAAAACATTCAGTACTTC
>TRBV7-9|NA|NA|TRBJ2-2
CASSSGHVNTGELFF
TGTGCCAGCAGCTCGGGACACGTAAACACCGGGGAGCTGTTTTTT
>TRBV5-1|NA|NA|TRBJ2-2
CASNLGQNTGELFF
TGCGCCAGCAATCTGGGACAGAACACCGGGGAGCTGTTTTTT
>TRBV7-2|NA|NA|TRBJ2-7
CASRGGKGPYEQYF
TGTGCCAGCAGAGGGGGGAAGGGCCCCTACGAGCAGTACTTC
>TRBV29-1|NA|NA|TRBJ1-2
CSVGGDNYGYTF
TGCAGCGTGGGAGGGGATAACTATGGCTACACCTTC
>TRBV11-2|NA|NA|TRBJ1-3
CASSLGGLGNTIYF
TGTGCCAGCAGCCTCGGGGGTCTTGGAAACACCATATATTTT
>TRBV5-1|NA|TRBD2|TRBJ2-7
CASSRDYYYEQYF
TGCGCCAGCAGCCGGGACTACTACTACGAGCAGTACTTC
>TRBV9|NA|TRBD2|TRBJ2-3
CASSVLAGLTDTQYF
TGTGCCAGCAGCGTTCTAGCGGGGCTCACAGATACGCAGTATTTT
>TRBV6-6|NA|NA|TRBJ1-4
CASSYSRANEKLFF
TGTGCCAGCAGTTACTCCCGGGCTAATGAAAAACTGTTTTTT